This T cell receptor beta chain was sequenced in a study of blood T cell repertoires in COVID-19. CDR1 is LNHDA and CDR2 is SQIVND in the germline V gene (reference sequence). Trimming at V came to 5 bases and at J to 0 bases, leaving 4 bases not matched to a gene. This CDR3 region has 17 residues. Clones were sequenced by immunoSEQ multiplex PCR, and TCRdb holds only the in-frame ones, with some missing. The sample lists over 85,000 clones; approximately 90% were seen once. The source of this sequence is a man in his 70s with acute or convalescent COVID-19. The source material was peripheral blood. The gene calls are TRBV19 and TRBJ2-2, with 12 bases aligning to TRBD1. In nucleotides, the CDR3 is TGTGCCAGTAGTCCGGGGACAGGGGGCGCGAACACCGGGGAGCTGTTTTTT. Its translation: CASSPGTGGANTGELFF.